The 3 T cell receptor beta chains listed next were all sequenced from one sample in a study of technical replicates of blood from a few donors. Sequenced by immunoSEQ multiplex PCR; TCRdb stores in-frame clones only, minus some. The profile shows fewer than 60,000 clones, about 90% of them singletons. Sequenced: PBMCs. The receptors originated from a human donor in good health. Some clones in this sample may be carry-over from other donors' samples.

This rearrangement joins TRBV6-4 to TRBJ1-1; 9 positions match TRBD1. V gave up 5 bases and J gave up 7 bases; unmatched junction bases: 20. The CDR3 extends over 18 amino acids. Germline-derived CDR1 and CDR2 are MRHNA and SNTAGT. The CDR3 is CASSSELRLDRGRLEAFF. The CDR3 nucleotides are TGTGCCAGCAGTTCGGAGCTTCGTTTGGACAGGGGCCGGCTTGAAGCTTTCTTT.

V usage is TRBV4-2 and J usage is TRBJ1-1; tentative D call: TRBD1 (5 bases). Germline V CDR1 and CDR2: LGHNA, YNFKEQ. V gave up 2 bases and J gave up 1 base, with 8 bases separating them. This CDR3 is built from 14 residues. CDR3 DNA sequence: TGTGCCAGCAGCCAACAGGGTGGGAACACTGAAGCTTTCTTT. This codes for CASSQQGGNTEAFF.

CDR3 amino acids: CASSSTSGWDEQFF. DNA of the CDR3: TGTGCCAGCAGCTCTACGTCCGGGTGGGATGAGCAGTTCTTC. The chain employs TRBV11-3 and TRBJ2-1; D is unclear. There are 14 residues in the CDR3. Germline V gives CDR1 SGHNT, CDR2 YENEEA. V was cut by 4 bases and J by 8 bases, with 15 bases left in between. Full variable domain (remainder filled in from reference TRBV11-3 and TRBJ2-1): EAGVVQSPRYKIIEKKQPVAFWCNPISGHNTLYWYLQNLGQGPELLIRYENEEAVDDSQLPKDRFSAERLKGVDSTLKIQPAELGDSAVYLCASSSTSGWDEQFFGPGTRLTVL.